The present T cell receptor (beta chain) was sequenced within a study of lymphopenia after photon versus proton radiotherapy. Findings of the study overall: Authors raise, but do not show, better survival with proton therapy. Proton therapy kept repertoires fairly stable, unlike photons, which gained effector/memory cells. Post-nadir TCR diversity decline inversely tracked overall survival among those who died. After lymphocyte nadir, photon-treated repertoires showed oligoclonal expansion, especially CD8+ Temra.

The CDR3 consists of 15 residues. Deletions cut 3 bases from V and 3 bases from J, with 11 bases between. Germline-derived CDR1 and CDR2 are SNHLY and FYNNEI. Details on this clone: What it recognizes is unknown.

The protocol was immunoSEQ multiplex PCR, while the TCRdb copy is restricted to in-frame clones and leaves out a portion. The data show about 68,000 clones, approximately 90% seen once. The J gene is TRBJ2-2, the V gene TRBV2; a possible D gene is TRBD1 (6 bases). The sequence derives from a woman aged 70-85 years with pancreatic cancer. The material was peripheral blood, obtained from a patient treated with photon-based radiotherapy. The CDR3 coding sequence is TGTGCCAGCAGTGAGCAGGGGAAGGACACCGGGGAGCTGTTTTTT. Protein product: CASSEQGKDTGELFF.